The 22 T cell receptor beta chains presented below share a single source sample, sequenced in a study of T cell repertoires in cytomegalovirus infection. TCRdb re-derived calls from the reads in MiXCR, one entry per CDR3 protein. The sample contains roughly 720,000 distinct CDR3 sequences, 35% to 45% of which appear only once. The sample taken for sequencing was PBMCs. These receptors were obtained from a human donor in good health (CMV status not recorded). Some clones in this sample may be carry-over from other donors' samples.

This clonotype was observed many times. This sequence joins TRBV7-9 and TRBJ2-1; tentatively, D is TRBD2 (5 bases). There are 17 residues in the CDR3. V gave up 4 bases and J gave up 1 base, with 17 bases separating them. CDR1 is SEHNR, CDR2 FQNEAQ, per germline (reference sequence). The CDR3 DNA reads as TGTGCCAGCAGCTCGACTGAAGGAGCGGCATCCTACAATGAGCAGTTCTTC. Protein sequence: CASSSTEGAASYNEQFF. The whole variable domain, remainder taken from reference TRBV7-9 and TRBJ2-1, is DTGVSQNPRHKITKRGQNVTFRCDPISEHNRLYWYRQTLGQGPEFLTYFQNEAQLEKSRLLSDRFSAERPKGSFSTLEIQRTEQGDSAMYLCASSSTEGAASYNEQFFGPGTRLTVL.

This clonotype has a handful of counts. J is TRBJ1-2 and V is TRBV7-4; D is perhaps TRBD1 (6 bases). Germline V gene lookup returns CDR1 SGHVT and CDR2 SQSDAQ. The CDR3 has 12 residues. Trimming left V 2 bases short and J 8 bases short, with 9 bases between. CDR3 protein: CASSLPQGGYTF. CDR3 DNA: TGTGCCAGCAGCTTACCACAGGGCGGCTACACCTTC.

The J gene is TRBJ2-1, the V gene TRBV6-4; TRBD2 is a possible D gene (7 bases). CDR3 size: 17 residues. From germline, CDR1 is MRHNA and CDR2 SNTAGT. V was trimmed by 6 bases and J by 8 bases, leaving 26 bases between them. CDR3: CASRQSRGGAPWDEQFF. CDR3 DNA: TGTGCCAGCAGGCAGTCGAGGGGGGGCGCCCCATGGGATGAGCAGTTCTTC.

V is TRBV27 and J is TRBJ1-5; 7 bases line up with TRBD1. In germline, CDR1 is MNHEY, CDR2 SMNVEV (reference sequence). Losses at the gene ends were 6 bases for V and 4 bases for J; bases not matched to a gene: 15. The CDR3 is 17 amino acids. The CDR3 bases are TGTGCCAGCAGGCCTAGCGCTGGGGACAGCTATAATCAGCCCCAGCATTTT. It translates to CASRPSAGDSYNQPQHF.

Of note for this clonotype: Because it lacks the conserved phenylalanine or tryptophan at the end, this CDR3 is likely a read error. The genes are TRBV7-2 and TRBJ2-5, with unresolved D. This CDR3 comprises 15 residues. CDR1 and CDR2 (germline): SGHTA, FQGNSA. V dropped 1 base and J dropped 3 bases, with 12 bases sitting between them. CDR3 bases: TGTGCCAGCAGCTTAGGTTCGGCCAGTGAAGAGACCCAGTACTTA. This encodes CASSLGSASEETQYL.

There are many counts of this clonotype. The CDR3 DNA reads as TGTGCCAGCAGCTTAGCTCAGGGTTATAATTCACCCCTCCACTTT. Residues: CASSLAQGYNSPLHF. The chain recombines TRBV7-2 with TRBJ1-6; the D gene is possibly TRBD1 (5 bases). The CDR3 length is 15 residues. Germline CDR1 reads SGHTA; CDR2 reads FQGNSA. Trimming took off 0 bases at V and 4 bases at J, with 7 bases between the two ends.

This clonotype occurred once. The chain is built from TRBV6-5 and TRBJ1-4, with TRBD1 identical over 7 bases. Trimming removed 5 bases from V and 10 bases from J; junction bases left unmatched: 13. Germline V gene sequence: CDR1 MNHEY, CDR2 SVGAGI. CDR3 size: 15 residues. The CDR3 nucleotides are TGTGCCAGCAGTCCAGACAGGGTCGGGCGTGTAAAACTGTTTTTT. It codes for CASSPDRVGRVKLFF.

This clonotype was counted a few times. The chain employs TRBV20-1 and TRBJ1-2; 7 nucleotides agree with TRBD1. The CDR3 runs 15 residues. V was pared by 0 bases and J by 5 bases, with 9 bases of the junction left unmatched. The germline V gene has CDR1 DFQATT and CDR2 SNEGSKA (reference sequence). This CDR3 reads CSARDSDGDRYGYTF. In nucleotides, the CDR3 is TGCAGTGCTAGAGATTCGGATGGGGACAGATATGGCTACACCTTC.

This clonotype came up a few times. Here the CDR3 reads CASRGWGRQETQYF. The CDR3 DNA is TGTGCCAGCAGGGGTTGGGGGCGCCAAGAGACCCAGTACTTC. The V call is TRBV27, the J call TRBJ2-5; TRBD1 is a possible D gene (6 bases). Trimming left V 6 bases short and J 1 base short, with 12 bases between. The CDR3 runs to 14 residues. Germline loops: CDR1 MNHEY, CDR2 SMNVEV (reference sequence).

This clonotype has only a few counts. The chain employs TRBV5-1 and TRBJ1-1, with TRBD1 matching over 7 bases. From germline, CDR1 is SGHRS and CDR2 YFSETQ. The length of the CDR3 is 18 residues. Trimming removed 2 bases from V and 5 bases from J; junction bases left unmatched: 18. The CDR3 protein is CASSLTTLLVRGTTEAFF. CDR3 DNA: TGCGCCAGCAGCTTAACCACCCTTCTGGTCAGGGGGACTACTGAAGCTTTCTTT.

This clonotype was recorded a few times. The CDR3, as DNA: TGTGCCAGCAGTTTCCAGCTGACGTGGGACACTGAAGCTTTCTTT. This gives the protein CASSFQLTWDTEAFF. This chain links TRBV12-3 or TRBV12-4 with TRBJ1-1, with D unresolved. The V gene lost 3 bases and the J gene lost 3 bases, with 14 bases spanning the gap. This CDR3 is 15 amino acids long.

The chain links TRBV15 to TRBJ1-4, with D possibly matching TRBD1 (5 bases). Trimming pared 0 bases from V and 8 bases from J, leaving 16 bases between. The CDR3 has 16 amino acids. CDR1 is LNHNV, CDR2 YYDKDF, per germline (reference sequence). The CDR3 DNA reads TGTGCCACCAGCAGAGAACGGTCAGGGACCGGGGAAAAACTGTTTTTT. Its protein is CATSRERSGTGEKLFF.

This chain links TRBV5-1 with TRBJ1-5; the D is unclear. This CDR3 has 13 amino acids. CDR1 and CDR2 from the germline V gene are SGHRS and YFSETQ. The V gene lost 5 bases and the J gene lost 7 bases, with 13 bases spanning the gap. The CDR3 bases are TGCGCCAGCAGTAGGACTCCAGGCCAGCCCCAGCATTTT. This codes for CASSRTPGQPQHF.

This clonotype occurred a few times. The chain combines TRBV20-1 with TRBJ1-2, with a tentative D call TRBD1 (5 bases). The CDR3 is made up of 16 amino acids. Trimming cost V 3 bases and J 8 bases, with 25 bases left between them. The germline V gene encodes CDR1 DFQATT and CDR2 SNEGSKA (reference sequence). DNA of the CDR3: TGCAGTGCTAGGCCCGCTGCCGGGGCCATCGGAAACGGCTACACCTTC. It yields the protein CSARPAAGAIGNGYTF.

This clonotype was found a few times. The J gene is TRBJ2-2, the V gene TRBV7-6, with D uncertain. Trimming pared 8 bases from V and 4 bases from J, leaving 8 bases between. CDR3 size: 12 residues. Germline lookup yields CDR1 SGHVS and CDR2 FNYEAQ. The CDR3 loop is CASQGSTGELFF. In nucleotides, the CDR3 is TGTGCCAGCCAAGGTTCCACCGGGGAGCTGTTTTTT.

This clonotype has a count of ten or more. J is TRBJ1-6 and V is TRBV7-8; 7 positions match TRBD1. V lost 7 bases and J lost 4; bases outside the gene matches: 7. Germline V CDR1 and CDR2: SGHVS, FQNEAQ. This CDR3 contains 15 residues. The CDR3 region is CASKIQGQYNSPLHF. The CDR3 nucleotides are TGTGCCAGCAAAATACAGGGACAGTATAATTCACCCCTCCACTTT. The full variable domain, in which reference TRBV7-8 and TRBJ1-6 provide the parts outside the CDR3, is GAGVSQSPRYKVAKRGQDVALRCDPISGHVSLFWYQQALGQGPEFLTYFQNEAQLDKSGLPSDRFFAERPEGSVSTLKIQRTQQEDSAVYLCASKIQGQYNSPLHFGNGTRLTVT.

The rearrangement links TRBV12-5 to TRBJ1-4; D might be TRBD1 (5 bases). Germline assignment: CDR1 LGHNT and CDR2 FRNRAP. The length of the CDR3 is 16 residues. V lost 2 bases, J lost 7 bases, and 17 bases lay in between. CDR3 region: CASGLTFYRDAEKLFF. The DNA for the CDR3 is TGTGCTAGTGGTTTGACCTTTTACCGGGACGCTGAAAAACTGTTTTTT.

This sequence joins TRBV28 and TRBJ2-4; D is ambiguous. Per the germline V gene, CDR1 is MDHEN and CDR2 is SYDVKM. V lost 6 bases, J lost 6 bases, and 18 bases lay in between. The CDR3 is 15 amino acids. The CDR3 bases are TGTGCCAGCAGCCAAGAGGATGGCAAGATAAACATTCAGTACTTC. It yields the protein CASSQEDGKINIQYF.

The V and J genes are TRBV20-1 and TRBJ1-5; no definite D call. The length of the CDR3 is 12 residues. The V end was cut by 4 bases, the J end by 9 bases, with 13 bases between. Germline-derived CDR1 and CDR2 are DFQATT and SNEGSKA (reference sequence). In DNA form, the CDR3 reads TGCAGTGCTAAAAGAGCAGAGGGGCCCCAGCATTTT. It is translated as CSAKRAEGPQHF.

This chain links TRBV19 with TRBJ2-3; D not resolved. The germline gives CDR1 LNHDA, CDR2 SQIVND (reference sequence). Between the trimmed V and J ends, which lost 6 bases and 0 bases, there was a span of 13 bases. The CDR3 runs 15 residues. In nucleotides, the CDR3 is TGTGCCAGTAGCATACAAGGGCCTAGCACAGATACGCAGTATTTT. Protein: CASSIQGPSTDTQYF.

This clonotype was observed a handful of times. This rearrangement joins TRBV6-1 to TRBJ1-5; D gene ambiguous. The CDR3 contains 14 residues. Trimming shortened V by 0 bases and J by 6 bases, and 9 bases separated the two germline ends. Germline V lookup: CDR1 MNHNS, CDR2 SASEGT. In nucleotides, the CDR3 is TGTGCCAGCAGTGAAGCAAGCTCGAGTCAGCCCCAGCATTTT. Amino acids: CASSEASSSQPQHF.

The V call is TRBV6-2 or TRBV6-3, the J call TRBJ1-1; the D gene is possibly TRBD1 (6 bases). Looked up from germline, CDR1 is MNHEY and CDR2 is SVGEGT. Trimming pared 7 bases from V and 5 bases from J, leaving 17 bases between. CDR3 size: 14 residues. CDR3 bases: TGTGCCAGCACATACCGGGGGCGGACGACTGAAGCTTTCTTT. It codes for CASTYRGRTTEAFF.